The 7 T cell receptor beta chains presented below share a single source sample, sequenced in a study of OX40 agonist ivuxolimab in advanced cancers. Assay: immunoSEQ multiplex PCR; the TCRdb copy retains only in-frame clones and omits some. The sample lists 99,000 or so clones; around 94% were seen once. The specimen comprised CD4+ or CD8+ T cells sorted from blood, sampled in a trial of the OX40 agonist ivuxolimab. These receptors came from an adult with an advanced solid tumor such as melanoma, head and neck, liver or kidney cancer.

The chain combines TRBV7-8 with TRBJ1-2; D is unresolved. CDR1 is SGHVS and CDR2 is FQNEAQ in the germline V gene. V was pared by 2 bases and J by 5 bases, with 9 bases between. The CDR3 consists of 13 residues. The DNA for the CDR3 is TGTGCCAGCAGCTTACTAGATTATTATGGCTACACCTTC. Protein: CASSLLDYYGYTF. Variable domain in full (rest from reference TRBV7-8 and TRBJ1-2): GAGVSQSPRYKVAKRGQDVALRCDPISGHVSLFWYQQALGQGPEFLTYFQNEAQLDKSGLPSDRFFAERPEGSVSTLKIQRTQQEDSAVYLCASSLLDYYGYTFGSGTRLTVV.

This clone occurred a few times. The chain employs TRBV7-9 and TRBJ1-1; D is unclear. Deletions cut 1 base from V and 1 base from J, with 10 bases between. Per germline, CDR1 SEHNR and CDR2 FQNEAQ (reference sequence). The CDR3 runs to 15 residues. The CDR3 region has the DNA TGTGCCAGCAGCTTAGGATCTTCATGGAACACTGAAGCTTTCTTT. Translating gives CASSLGSSWNTEAFF.

The chain links TRBV9 to TRBJ2-5; TRBD2 matches 11 bases. Germline loops: CDR1 SGDLS, CDR2 YYNGEE. V lost 4 bases and J lost 2; bases outside the gene matches: 7. CDR3 length: 16 residues. The CDR3 sequence is CASSPRLAGTQETQYF. The CDR3 DNA follows: TGTGCCAGCAGCCCCCGACTAGCGGGAACACAAGAGACCCAGTACTTC.

The gene calls are TRBV2 and TRBJ2-1, with 10 bases matching TRBD2. The CDR3 is 13 amino acids. The germline CDR1 and CDR2 sequences are SNHLY and FYNNEI. V dropped 8 bases and J dropped 7; count of bases not matched to a gene: 5. The CDR3 nucleotides read TGTGCCAGCTCGGCTAGCGGGAGAAATGAGCAGTTCTTC. The encoded protein is CASSASGRNEQFF.

The V call is TRBV10-3, the J call TRBJ2-7, with 8 bases identical to TRBD1. V was pared by 8 bases and J by 3 bases, with 9 bases of the junction left unmatched. Germline CDR1 ENHRY, CDR2 SYGVKD. CDR3 length: 14 amino acids. In nucleotides, the CDR3 is TGTGCCATCCTGCCAGGACAGGGTAACTACGAGCAGTACTTC. It yields the protein CAILPGQGNYEQYF.

The chain carries TRBV5-1 and TRBJ2-7; D is tentatively TRBD1 or TRBD2 (5 bases each). The CDR3 is made up of 12 amino acids. Germline CDR1 reads SGHRS; CDR2 reads YFSETQ. V lost 4 bases to trimming and J lost 5 bases, with 10 bases between them. The CDR3, as DNA: TGCGCCAGCAGCCGAAGAGGGGACGAGCAGTACTTC. The encoded protein is CASSRRGDEQYF.

The chain combines TRBV6-5 with TRBJ1-4, with TRBD1 as a possible D gene (6 bases). Germline CDR1 is MNHEY and CDR2 is SVGAGI. V lost 5 bases to trimming and J lost 7 bases, with 17 bases between them. CDR3 size: 15 residues. Written as DNA, the CDR3 is TGTGCCAGCAGTGCCCAGGGAGAGGGGGGTGAAAAACTGTTTTTT. Its translation: CASSAQGEGGEKLFF.